The 9 T cell receptor beta chains below were found in one sample sequenced in a study of blood T cells in healthy people across ages. Primed by a sample-barcoded 5' primer and a J-beta primer mix, a second PCR proceeded for about 7 to 12 cycles. TCRdb passed the 5' RACE reads through MiXCR, listing each CDR3 protein once. The repertoire holds about 830,000 distinct CDR3 sequences, with about 62% as singletons. The sample comprised blood. Receptors originate from a man aged 30 to 45 in good health.

The chain is built from TRBV2 and TRBJ1-6; D call uncertain. Germline CDR1 reads SNHLY; CDR2 reads FYNNEI. The CDR3 runs 12 residues. Deletions cut 1 base from V and 8 bases from J, with 3 bases between. Here the CDR3 reads CASSEGYSPLHF. In nucleotides, the CDR3 is TGTGCCAGCAGTGAAGGTTATTCACCCCTCCACTTT.

This clonotype was seen repeatedly, ten times or more. The CDR3 region is CSAPHPSVAGGWNEQFF. Written as DNA, the CDR3 is TGCAGTGCTCCCCACCCTTCCGTAGCGGGGGGATGGAATGAGCAGTTCTTC. The rearrangement uses TRBV20-1 and TRBJ2-1; 10 bases align to TRBD2. The trim removed 5 bases at V and 7 bases at J, leaving 17 bases unmatched. Germline lookup yields CDR1 DFQATT and CDR2 SNEGSKA (reference sequence). This CDR3 is built from 17 residues.

The V gene is TRBV12-3 or TRBV12-4, the J gene TRBJ2-7, with 7 bases that match TRBD2. Trimming cost V 1 base and J 5 bases; bases outside gene matches: 8. The CDR3 extends over 15 amino acids. The CDR3 sequence: CASSLDLRGIDEQYF. For the CDR3, the DNA is TGTGCCAGCAGTTTAGACTTGCGGGGGATCGACGAGCAGTACTTC.

This rearrangement joins TRBV10-3 to TRBJ2-1; D remains unclear. The CDR3 totals 15 residues. V lost 1 base and J lost 0, with 7 bases in between. Germline lookup yields CDR1 ENHRY and CDR2 SYGVKD. For the CDR3, the DNA is TGTGCCATCAGTGAGTTGGAGAGCTCCTACAATGAGCAGTTCTTC. Amino acid sequence: CAISELESSYNEQFF.

The chain joins TRBV6-5 to TRBJ2-1; D not resolved. The CDR3 runs 16 residues. V shed 4 bases and J shed 5 bases, with 18 bases lying between them. Germline CDR1 and CDR2: MNHEY and SVGAGI. The CDR3 sequence is CASSSYGRANHNEQFF. The CDR3 coding sequence is TGTGCCAGCAGTTCCTACGGAAGGGCCAACCACAATGAGCAGTTCTTC.

The table lists this clonotype with a few counts. This sequence joins TRBV20-1 and TRBJ2-1; the D gene is possibly TRBD2 (6 bases). The germline CDR1 and CDR2 sequences are DFQATT and SNEGSKA (reference sequence). Trimming cost V 5 bases and J 6 bases, with 14 bases left between them. CDR3 length equals 13 residues. In nucleotides, the CDR3 is TGCAGTGCTGGGCACCCCGGGAGCAATGAGCAGTTCTTC. Translated: CSAGHPGSNEQFF.

The chain joins TRBV12-3 or TRBV12-4 to TRBJ2-2; TRBD2 agrees at 12 bases. This CDR3 is built from 19 residues. Trimming removed 5 bases from V and 3 bases from J; junction bases left unmatched: 13. The DNA for the CDR3 is TGTGCCAGCAGTCCGCCCGGGATTCTAGCGGGGGGGTACACCGGGGAGCTGTTTTTT. It specifies CASSPPGILAGGYTGELFF.

The CDR3 sequence: CSVEFGTGGVGTQYF. The CDR3 DNA reads as TGCAGCGTTGAATTTGGGACAGGGGGAGTCGGGACCCAGTACTTC. This sequence joins TRBV29-1 and TRBJ2-7; 11 nucleotides line up with TRBD1. The end of the DNA fits TRBJ2-5 better, so the J call may be wrong. Germline V gene lookup returns CDR1 SQVTM and CDR2 ANQGSEA. CDR3 size: 15 residues.

V is TRBV9 and J is TRBJ2-7; tentative D call: TRBD1 (6 bases). The CDR3 totals 15 residues. Germline CDR1 and CDR2: SGDLS and YYNGEE. V lost 2 bases and J 0 bases, leaving 12 bases between the germline ends. In nucleotides, the CDR3 is TGTGCCAGCAGCGTCGGACAGCTCCACTCCTACGAGCAGTACTTC. This sequence encodes CASSVGQLHSYEQYF.